These 2 T cell receptor beta chains originate from one sample sequenced in a study of blood T cells in healthy people across ages (dated by TCRdb to between 2014 and 2017). Libraries were built with 5' RACE. Sequencing relied on an Illumina HiSeq 2500. The second PCR ran for about 7 to 11 cycles and used a J-beta primer mix along with a sample-barcoded 5' primer. TCRdb reran the public reads through fastp at Q25 and MiXCR, keeping productive beta chains. Each entry merges the rows of one CDR3 protein and shows their most common DNA and genes. For this sample the table gives hundreds of thousands of distinct CDR3 sequences, of which roughly 60% were detected only once. The ten largest make up 25% to 35% of the sample. Material: blood. The source is a man aged 25-45 years in good health.

This clonotype occurred once. This chain connects TRBV20-1 to TRBJ2-5; 11 nucleotides align to TRBD1. V was pared by 5 bases and J by 1 base, with 9 bases of the junction left unmatched. CDR1 and CDR2 (germline): DFQATT, SNEGSKA (reference sequence). The CDR3 contains 16 residues. In nucleotides, the CDR3 is TGCAGTGCTGGACAGGGGGCGAGACTCTCCCAAGAGACCCAGTACTTC. This translates into CSAGQGARLSQETQYF.

This chain joins TRBV28 and TRBJ2-5, with TRBD1 matching 8 bases. Per the germline V gene, CDR1 is MDHEN and CDR2 is SYDVKM. V gave up 5 bases and J gave up 11 bases; unmatched junction bases: 10. CDR3 length: 13 amino acids. CDR3 residues: CASSAGIGDRQYF. The CDR3 bases are TGTGCCAGCAGTGCAGGGATTGGGGACAGGCAGTACTTC.